These 14 T cell receptor beta chains originate from one sample sequenced in a study of cytomegalovirus exposure and HLA in healthy donors. PCR involved 60 Vbeta and 13 Jbeta primers. Data came from immunoSEQ multiplex PCR; TCRdb stores just in-frame clones and leaves some out. Among around 110,000 clones listed, about 80% were seen once. Sequencing was done on a sample of PBMCs. Every receptor here comes from a woman between 18 and 29 years old in good health and CMV-seropositive.

The V gene is TRBV27, the J gene TRBJ2-7; a possible D gene is TRBD2 (6 bases). Germline-derived CDR1 and CDR2 are MNHEY and SMNVEV (reference sequence). The CDR3 has 14 residues. The V gene lost 4 bases and the J gene lost 9 bases, with 19 bases spanning the gap. The chain's CDR3 is CASSWDSGLDPQYF. CDR3 DNA sequence: TGTGCCAGCAGTTGGGATAGCGGCCTCGACCCGCAGTACTTC.

This chain links TRBV28 with TRBJ1-1; tentatively, D is TRBD1 (5 bases). Trimming shortened V by 7 bases and J by 0 bases, and 18 bases separated the two germline ends. Germline assignment: CDR1 MDHEN and CDR2 SYDVKM. The CDR3 length is 16 residues. CDR3 sequence (DNA): TGTGCCAGCACCCGCCTTGGAGGGGTTATGAACACTGAAGCTTTCTTT. Translating gives CASTRLGGVMNTEAFF.

The sample holds one count of this clone. V usage is TRBV19 and J usage is TRBJ1-5, with D possibly being TRBD1 (6 bases). Germline values: CDR1 LNHDA, CDR2 SQIVND (reference sequence). Trimming shortened V by 7 bases and J by 5 bases, and 18 bases separated the two germline ends. The CDR3 spans 15 residues. CDR3 loop: CASTTNREGHQPQHF. As DNA, the CDR3 is TGTGCCAGTACGACTAACAGGGAAGGCCATCAGCCCCAGCATTTT.

This chain uses TRBV9 with TRBJ1-3; D possibly corresponds to TRBD1 (6 bases). The CDR3 is 17 residues long. From germline, CDR1 is SGDLS and CDR2 YYNGEE. Between the trimmed V and J ends, which lost 0 bases and 0 bases, there was a span of 13 bases. DNA of the CDR3: TGTGCCAGCAGCGTAGAGCAGGGGATTAGCTCTGGAAACACCATATATTTT. This encodes CASSVEQGISSGNTIYF.

CDR3 residues: CASSLWAGPGTGELFF. DNA of the CDR3: TGTGCCAGCAGCTTATGGGCGGGGCCTGGCACCGGGGAGCTGTTTTTT. The chain has TRBV7-3 and TRBJ2-2, with D maybe TRBD2 (6 bases). In germline, CDR1 is SGHTA, CDR2 FQGTGA. CDR3 size: 16 residues. The V end lost 2 bases, the J end lost 4 bases, and 14 bases lay between the germline ends.

The CDR3 reads CASSITTGDSFQFF. CDR3 in DNA: TGTGCCAGTAGTATAACGACAGGGGATAGTTTCCAGTTCTTC. The chain has TRBV19 and TRBJ2-1, with 8 nucleotides matching TRBD1. The CDR3 contains 14 residues. CDR1 is LNHDA, CDR2 SQIVND, per germline (reference sequence). Losses at the gene ends were 2 bases for V and 13 bases for J; bases not matched to a gene: 10. Using reference TRBV19 and TRBJ2-1 for the parts outside the CDR3, the full variable domain is DGGITQSPKYLFRKEGQNVTLSCEQNLNHDAMYWYRQDPGQGLRLIYYSQIVNDFQKGDIAEGYSVSREKKESFPLTVTSAQKNPTAFYLCASSITTGDSFQFFGPGTRLTVL.

Of note for this clone: One end of the junction does not line up with germline, which may come from a read error. The chain carries TRBV7-7 and TRBJ2-5; D may be TRBD1 (5 bases). Germline V gene data show CDR1 as SSHAT and CDR2 as FNYEAQ (reference sequence). The CDR3 sequence is 12 residues long. The CDR3 loop is CASSSDSPPQYF. The CDR3 DNA sequence: TGTGCTAGCAGCTCAGACAGCCCGCCCCAGTACTTC.

Points on this clone: One junction end does not reproduce the germline sequence, and a read error may be involved. This chain links TRBV5-1 with TRBJ2-7; TRBD1 is a possible D gene (5 bases). The CDR3 runs 15 residues. Germline CDR1 SGHRS, CDR2 YFSETQ. The CDR3 DNA follows: TGCGCCAGCACCTTGGGAAGGGGCTTGAGGTACGAGCAGTACTTC. Protein product: CASTLGRGLRYEQYF. The full variable domain, rest sourced from reference TRBV5-1 and TRBJ2-7, is KAGVTQTPRYLIKTRGQQVTLSCSPISGHRSVSWYQQTPGQGLQFLFEYFSETQRNKGNFPGRFSGRQFSNSRSEMNVSTLELGDSALYLCASTLGRGLRYEQYFGPGTRLTVT.

The chain uses TRBV7-6 and TRBJ1-3; possible D gene TRBD1, 6 bases. Between the trimmed V and J ends, which lost 1 base and 2 bases, there was a span of 9 bases. The CDR3 runs 15 residues. Germline V gene data show CDR1 as SGHVS and CDR2 as FNYEAQ. The CDR3 sequence: CASSLEGGAGNTIYF. The CDR3 bases are TGTGCCAGCAGCTTAGAAGGGGGGGCTGGAAACACCATATATTTT. The variable domain in full, completed from reference TRBV7-6 and TRBJ1-3, reads GAGVSQSPRYKVTKRGQDVALRCDPISGHVSLYWYRQALGQGPEFLTYFNYEAQQDKSGLPNDRFSAERPEGSISTLTIQRTEQRDSAMYRCASSLEGGAGNTIYFGEGSWLTVV.

This clone occurred a few times. The V and J genes are TRBV9 and TRBJ2-7; 9 nucleotides match TRBD1. Germline V lookup: CDR1 SGDLS, CDR2 YYNGEE. The CDR3 has 15 residues. The J segment lost 6 bases and the V segment lost 0 bases, leaving 7 bases of the junction unmatched. The DNA of the CDR3 is TGTGCCAGCAGCGTAGAGGGGACAGGGCCCGCCGAGCAGTACTTC. It yields the protein CASSVEGTGPAEQYF.

The chain couples TRBV6-1 to TRBJ2-7; 14 nucleotides line up with TRBD2. Germline V lookup: CDR1 MNHNS, CDR2 SASEGT. This CDR3 has 14 residues. V shed 3 bases, J shed 5 bases, and the junction held 0 bases outside the gene matches. CDR3 sequence (DNA): TGTGCCAGCAGTGAGGGACTAGCGGGAGACGAGCAGTACTTC. It is translated as CASSEGLAGDEQYF.

The V and J genes are TRBV28 and TRBJ2-3, with TRBD1 matching over 8 bases. CDR3 length: 15 residues. With 2 bases clipped from V and 3 bases from J, the junction kept 4 bases outside the gene matches. CDR1 MDHEN and CDR2 SYDVKM come from the germline V gene. The CDR3 nucleotides are TGTGCCAGCAGTTTAGACCAGGGGGCAACAGATACGCAGTATTTT. Translating it yields CASSLDQGATDTQYF.

The chain carries TRBV9 and TRBJ2-1; no reliable D call. V lost 4 bases, J lost 4 bases, and 12 bases lay in between. Germline CDR1 and CDR2: SGDLS and YYNGEE. This CDR3 comprises 14 residues. The CDR3 DNA reads TGTGCCAGCAGCCCAAGCCGGTGGTACAATGAGCAGTTCTTC. This sequence encodes CASSPSRWYNEQFF.

This clone was counted once. This chain links TRBV29-1 with TRBJ2-3; the D gene is possibly TRBD2 (5 bases). This CDR3 is 14 amino acids long. The V end was cut by 5 bases, the J end by 4 bases, with 16 bases between. The germline V gene has CDR1 SQVTM and CDR2 ANQGSEA. CDR3 sequence: CSVKKLLAPDTQYF. Written as DNA, the CDR3 is TGCAGCGTTAAAAAACTCCTAGCTCCAGATACGCAGTATTTT.